These 19 T cell receptor beta chains were all obtained from the same sample, sequenced in a study of T cells in women clearing cervical HPV infection. The assay was immunoSEQ multiplex PCR, and TCRdb's table has in-frame clones only and misses some. The sample totals 35,000 to 45,000 clones. The specimen sequenced was blood buffy coat. These receptors were collected from a woman aged 18 to 75 with a cervical HPV16 infection that either progressed to CIN3+ or cleared (not recorded which).

About this clone: The read falls 3 residues short of the CDR3 end, and the missing part is taken from the germline J gene. The genes are TRBV20-1 and TRBJ1-4; 7 positions agree with TRBD1. V gave up 0 bases and J gave up 7 bases; unmatched junction bases: 5. This CDR3 spans 14 amino acids. CDR1 is DFQATT and CDR2 is SNEGSKA in the germline V gene (reference sequence). The CDR3 protein is CSAREARQGEKLFF. The covered CDR3 bases are TGCAGTGCTAGAGAGGCAAGACAGGGTGAAAAA.

CDR3 in amino acids: CASSRQQGTDTQYF. The part of the CDR3 DNA that was read is TGTGCCAGCAGCAGACAACAGGGTACGGATACG. The J gene is TRBJ2-3, the V gene TRBV7-2; a possible D gene is TRBD1 (6 bases). Read data end 3 residues before the CDR3 end; the end is taken from the germline J gene. Deletions cut 5 bases from V and 6 bases from J, with 15 bases between. In germline, CDR1 is SGHTA, CDR2 FQGNSA. This CDR3 is 14 amino acids long.

In regard to this clone: The read finishes 3 residues shy of the CDR3 end, and the germline J gene is used to complete it. This chain links TRBV7-9 with TRBJ2-7; 11 nucleotides match TRBD2. Germline assignment: CDR1 SEHNR and CDR2 FQNEAQ (reference sequence). Losses at the gene ends were 3 bases for V and 6 bases for J; bases not matched to a gene: 4. CDR3 length: 14 amino acids. CDR3 amino acids: CASSFSGREAEQYF. Incomplete CDR3 DNA: TGTGCCAGCAGCTTTAGCGGGAGGGAGGCCGAG. Based on the CDR3 plus reference TRBV7-9 and TRBJ2-7, the full variable domain is DTGVSQNPRHKITKRGQNVTFRCDPISEHNRLYWYRQTLGQGPEFLTYFQNEAQLEKSRLLSDRFSAERPKGSFSTLEIQRTEQGDSAMYLCASSFSGREAEQYFGPGTRLTVT.

Details on this clone: The read falls 3 residues short of the CDR3 end, and the missing part is taken from the germline J gene. The gene calls are TRBV19 and TRBJ1-2; 10 bases agree with TRBD1. This CDR3 spans 15 amino acids. CDR1 is LNHDA, CDR2 SQIVND, per germline (reference sequence). The CDR3 is CASSIGTGGVYDYTF. The part of the CDR3 DNA that was read is TGTGCCAGTAGTATAGGGACAGGGGGGGTCTACGAC.

Turning to this clone: The sequence runs out 3 residues before the end of the CDR3; the remainder is reconstructed from the germline J gene. The chain is built from TRBV19 and TRBJ1-2, with no clear D. Trimming left V 4 bases short and J 4 bases short, with 13 bases between. The CDR3 contains 14 residues. CDR1 is LNHDA, CDR2 SQIVND, per germline (reference sequence). CDR3 DNA (partial): TGTGCCAGTAGTAAAGAGGAGGGCGCCTATGGC. Translating it yields CASSKEEGAYG. The entire CDR3 sequence reads CASSKEEGAYGYTF.

Worth noting for this clone: The CDR3 end falls 3 residues outside the read, so it is completed with the germline J gene. The chain recombines TRBV20-1 with TRBJ1-6, with D maybe TRBD1 (6 bases). CDR1 and CDR2 (germline): DFQATT, SNEGSKA (reference sequence). The CDR3 runs 15 residues. Trimming removed 3 bases at V and 4 bases at J, with 13 bases between. CDR3 bases read: TGCAGTGCTAGGGAGGGGGGGCCTTATAATTCACCC. Translation: CSAREGGPYNSP. The complete CDR3 protein is CSAREGGPYNSPLHF.

Notes on this clone: The read ends 3 residues before the CDR3 terminus; that terminus is restored from the germline J gene. V is TRBV7-3 and J is TRBJ1-1; 9 bases line up with TRBD1. The CDR3 length is 14 residues. The ends lost 8 bases at V and 1 base at J; junction bases unmatched: 5. Germline CDR1 SGHTA, CDR2 FQGTGA. The CDR3 reads CASRPQGANTEAFF. The sequenced part of the CDR3 DNA is TGTGCCAGCCGACCACAGGGGGCGAACACTGAA.

As regards this clone: The read is 3 residues too short to cover the CDR3 end, so that end is filled in from the germline J gene. The chain employs TRBV30 and TRBJ2-3; D not certain. The CDR3 loop spans 13 amino acids. Germline-derived CDR1 and CDR2 are GTSNPN and SVGIG (reference sequence). The CDR3 region is CAWSAETQETQYF. CDR3 DNA (partial): TGTGCCTGGAGCGCCGAGACACAAGAGACG.

Note on this clone: The read falls 3 residues short of the CDR3 end, and the missing part is taken from the germline J gene. The rearrangement uses TRBV20-1 and TRBJ2-3, with 7 bases matching TRBD1. Germline loops: CDR1 DFQATT, CDR2 SNEGSKA (reference sequence). CDR3 length: 13 residues. The CDR3 bases that were read are TGCAGTGCTCCCCCAGGGGGAAAAGAGACG. Protein: CSAPPGGKET. In full, the CDR3 reads CSAPPGGKETQYF.

Worth noting for this clone: Coverage ceases 3 residues before the CDR3 finishes, and the germline J gene fills in the end. The V and J genes are TRBV20-1 and TRBJ2-7; 7 nucleotides agree with TRBD2. CDR3 length: 13 residues. V shed 6 bases and J 2 bases; nucleotides not matched to a gene: 7. CDR1 DFQATT and CDR2 SNEGSKA come from the germline V gene (reference sequence). CDR3 loop: CSAKAGIPYEQYF. The sequenced CDR3 bases are TGCAGTGCAAAAGCGGGAATTCCCTACGAG.

CDR3 sequence reads: CASSQPGQQETQYF. The part of the CDR3 DNA that was read is TGCGCCAGCAGCCAGCCTGGCCAACAAGAGACC. The rearrangement uses TRBV4-1 and TRBJ2-5; D remains ambiguous. The read halts 3 residues ahead of the CDR3 end, with the missing end drawn from the germline J gene. V lost 3 bases, J lost 2 bases, and 10 bases lay in between. Germline V gene data show CDR1 as MGHRA and CDR2 as YSYEKL. The CDR3 runs 14 residues.

With regard to this clone: The read finishes 3 residues shy of the CDR3 end, and the germline J gene is used to complete it. The chain combines TRBV2 with TRBJ2-7; D remains ambiguous. V lost 0 bases and J lost 6, with 15 bases in between. Germline CDR1 and CDR2: SNHLY and FYNNEI. The CDR3 runs 15 residues. Partial CDR3 DNA: TGTGCCAGCAGTGAAGCCCCAAGGGCCGACGCCGAG. It is translated as CASSEAPRADAE. The whole CDR3 is CASSEAPRADAEQYF. Full variable domain (outside the CDR3, taken from reference TRBV2 and TRBJ2-7): EPEVTQTPSHQVTQMGQEVILRCVPISNHLYFYWYRQILGQKVEFLVSFYNNEISEKSEIFDDQFSVERPDGSNFTLKIRSTKLEDSAMYFCASSEAPRADAEQYFGPGTRLTVT.

Notes on this clone: The CDR3 end lies 3 residues beyond the end of the read and is filled in from the germline J gene. The chain carries TRBV28 and TRBJ2-2; 10 bases match TRBD2. Germline lookup yields CDR1 MDHEN and CDR2 SYDVKM. The length of the CDR3 is 18 residues. Trimming took 5 bases from V and 2 from J; bases not matched to a gene: 11. CDR3 residues: CASSPLAGGYQNTGELFF. The CDR3 DNA, read in part, is TGTGCCAGCAGTCCCTTAGCGGGAGGCTACCAAAACACCGGGGAG.

Notes on this clone: The DNA ends 3 residues before the CDR3 does, and the rest of the CDR3 is filled in from the germline J gene. This chain uses TRBV19 with TRBJ2-1; 8 positions match TRBD1. CDR1 is LNHDA, CDR2 SQIVND, per germline (reference sequence). The CDR3 sequence is 15 residues long. Trimming took 10 bases from V and 0 from J; bases not matched to a gene: 8. CDR3 in amino acids: CATLRTGGSYNEQFF. The DNA read from the CDR3 is TGTGCCACCTTACGTACAGGGGGCTCCTACAATGAG.

Comments on this clone: The read ends 3 residues before the CDR3 terminus; that terminus is restored from the germline J gene. This rearrangement joins TRBV29-1 to TRBJ1-4; D not certain. Germline loops: CDR1 SQVTM, CDR2 ANQGSEA. The V gene lost 4 bases and the J gene lost 8 bases, with 5 bases spanning the gap. The CDR3 length is 10 residues. CDR3 sequence: CSVGSEKLFF. The covered CDR3 bases are TGCAGCGTTGGTTCGGAAAAA.

As regards this clone: The sequenced fragment ends 3 residues before the CDR3 boundary, so the rest is inferred from the germline J gene. The J gene is TRBJ2-2, the V gene TRBV30; no clear D. CDR1 is GTSNPN, CDR2 SVGIG, per germline (reference sequence). Between the trimmed V and J ends, which lost 3 bases and 4 bases, there was a span of 6 bases. The CDR3 has 12 residues. The sequenced part of the CDR3 DNA is TGTGCCTGGAGCCTCTTCACCGGGGAG. Protein product: CAWSLFTGE. The CDR3 as a whole reads CAWSLFTGELFF. The variable domain in full, completed from reference TRBV30 and TRBJ2-2, reads SQTIHQWPATLVQPVGSPLSLECTVEGTSNPNLYWYRQAAGRGLQLLFYSVGIGQISSEVPQNLSASRPQDRQFILSSKKLLLSDSGFYLCAWSLFTGELFFGEGSRLTVL.

On this clone itself: The CDR3 end falls 3 residues outside the read, so it is completed with the germline J gene. The chain links TRBV14 to TRBJ1-1; D is perhaps TRBD1 (6 bases). This CDR3 is 15 amino acids long. Germline CDR1 reads SGHDN; CDR2 reads FVKESK. The V end lost 4 bases, the J end lost 3 bases, and 15 bases lay between the germline ends. The DNA read from the CDR3 is TGTGCCAGCAGCCCCCTAGGGGGATGGGACACTGAA. This translates into CASSPLGGWDTE. The full CDR3 protein is CASSPLGGWDTEAFF. The complete variable domain, with remaining parts taken from reference TRBV14 and TRBJ1-1, reads EAGVTQFPSHSVIEKGQTVTLRCDPISGHDNLYWYRRVMGKEIKFLLHFVKESKQDESGMPNNRFLAERTGGTYSTLKVQPAELEDSGVYFCASSPLGGWDTEAFFGQGTRLTVV.

Comment on this clone: Read coverage stops 3 residues before the CDR3 terminus; the germline J gene supplies the remainder. This sequence joins TRBV10-3 and TRBJ2-7; no clear D. Germline lookup yields CDR1 ENHRY and CDR2 SYGVKD. The CDR3 is 12 amino acids. Trimming stripped 3 bases from V and 3 bases from J, with 6 bases between. The DNA read from the CDR3 is TGTGCCATCAGTGATAGAAACTACGAG. Its translation: CAISDRNYE. The full CDR3 reads CAISDRNYEQYF.

As to this clone: The CDR3 end lies 3 residues beyond the end of the read and is filled in from the germline J gene. Other DNA sequences in the same sample also yield this CDR3. The rearrangement links TRBV7-8 to TRBJ1-3; TRBD1 is a possible D gene (6 bases). In germline, CDR1 is SGHVS, CDR2 FQNEAQ. This CDR3 spans 16 amino acids. Trimming left V 5 bases short and J 7 bases short, with 21 bases between. The CDR3 bases that were read are TGTGCCAGCAGCCCCTCAAGGAGCCTTCAGGGGAACACC. Its translation: CASSPSRSLQGNT. The complete CDR3 reads CASSPSRSLQGNTIYF.